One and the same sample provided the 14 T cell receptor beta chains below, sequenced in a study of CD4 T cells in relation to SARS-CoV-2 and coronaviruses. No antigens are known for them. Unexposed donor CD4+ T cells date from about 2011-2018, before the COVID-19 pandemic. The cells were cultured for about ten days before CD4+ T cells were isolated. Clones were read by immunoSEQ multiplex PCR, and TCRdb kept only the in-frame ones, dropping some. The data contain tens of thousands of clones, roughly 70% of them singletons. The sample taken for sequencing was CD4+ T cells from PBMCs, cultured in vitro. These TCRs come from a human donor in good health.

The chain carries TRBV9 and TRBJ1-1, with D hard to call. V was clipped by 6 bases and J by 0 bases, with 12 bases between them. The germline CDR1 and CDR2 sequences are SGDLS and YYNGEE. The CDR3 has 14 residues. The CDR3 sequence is CASTVADLNTEAFF. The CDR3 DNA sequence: TGTGCCAGCACCGTTGCGGATTTGAACACTGAAGCTTTCTTT.

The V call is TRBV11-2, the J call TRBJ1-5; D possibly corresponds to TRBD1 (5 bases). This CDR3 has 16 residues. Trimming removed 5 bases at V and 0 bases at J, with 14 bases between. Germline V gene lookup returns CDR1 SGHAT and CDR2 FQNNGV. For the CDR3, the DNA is TGTGCCAGCAGCCCCGCTGTGGGGCGTAGCAATCAGCCCCAGCATTTT. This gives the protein CASSPAVGRSNQPQHF.

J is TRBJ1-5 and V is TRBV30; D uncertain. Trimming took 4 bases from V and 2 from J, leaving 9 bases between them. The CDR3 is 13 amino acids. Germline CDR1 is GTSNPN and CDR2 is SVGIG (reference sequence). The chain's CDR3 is CAWKSEGNQPQHF. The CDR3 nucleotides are TGTGCCTGGAAATCAGAAGGCAATCAGCCCCAGCATTTT.

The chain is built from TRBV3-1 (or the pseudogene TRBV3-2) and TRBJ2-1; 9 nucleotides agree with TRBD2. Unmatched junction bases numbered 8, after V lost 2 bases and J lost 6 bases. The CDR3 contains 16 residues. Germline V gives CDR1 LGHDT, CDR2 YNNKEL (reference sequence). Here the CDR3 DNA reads TGTGCCAGCAGCCAATATCTAGCGGGAACGGGCAATGAGCAGTTCTTC. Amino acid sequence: CASSQYLAGTGNEQFF.

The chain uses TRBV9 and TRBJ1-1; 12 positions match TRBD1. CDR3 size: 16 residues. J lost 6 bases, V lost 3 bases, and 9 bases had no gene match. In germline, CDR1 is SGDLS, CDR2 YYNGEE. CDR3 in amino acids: CASSATPGQGAPEAFF. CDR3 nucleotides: TGTGCCAGCAGCGCAACACCGGGACAGGGGGCTCCTGAAGCTTTCTTT.

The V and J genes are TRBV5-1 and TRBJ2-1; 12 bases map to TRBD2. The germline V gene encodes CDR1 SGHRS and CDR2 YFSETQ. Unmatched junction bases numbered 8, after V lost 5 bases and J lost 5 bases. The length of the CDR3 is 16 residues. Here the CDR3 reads CASSGWGLAGDNEQFF. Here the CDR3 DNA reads TGCGCCAGCAGTGGATGGGGACTAGCGGGCGACAATGAGCAGTTCTTC.

CDR3 protein: CASSPPTSGYNEQFF. CDR3 in DNA: TGTGCCAGCTCACCACCGACTAGCGGATACAATGAGCAGTTCTTC. This rearrangement joins TRBV18 to TRBJ2-1; TRBD2 aligns across 9 bases. Trimming cost V 0 bases and J 4 bases; bases outside gene matches: 1. Germline V gene lookup returns CDR1 KGHSH and CDR2 LQKENI. The CDR3 runs 15 residues.

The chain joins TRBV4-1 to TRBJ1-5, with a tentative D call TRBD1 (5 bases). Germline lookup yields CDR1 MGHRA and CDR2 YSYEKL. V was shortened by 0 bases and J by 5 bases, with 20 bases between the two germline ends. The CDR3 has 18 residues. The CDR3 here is CASSQEVPQASYDQPQHF. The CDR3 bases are TGCGCCAGCAGCCAAGAGGTCCCACAGGCATCTTACGATCAGCCCCAGCATTTT.

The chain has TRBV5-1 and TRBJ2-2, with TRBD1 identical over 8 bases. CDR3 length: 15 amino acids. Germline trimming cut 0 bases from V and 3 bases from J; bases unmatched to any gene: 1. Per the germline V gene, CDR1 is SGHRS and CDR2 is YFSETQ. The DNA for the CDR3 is TGCGCCAGCAGCTTGGTGACAGGGGACACCGGGGAGCTGTTTTTT. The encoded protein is CASSLVTGDTGELFF. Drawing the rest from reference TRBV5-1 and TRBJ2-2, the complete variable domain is KAGVTQTPRYLIKTRGQQVTLSCSPISGHRSVSWYQQTPGQGLQFLFEYFSETQRNKGNFPGRFSGRQFSNSRSEMNVSTLELGDSALYLCASSLVTGDTGELFFGEGSRLTVL.

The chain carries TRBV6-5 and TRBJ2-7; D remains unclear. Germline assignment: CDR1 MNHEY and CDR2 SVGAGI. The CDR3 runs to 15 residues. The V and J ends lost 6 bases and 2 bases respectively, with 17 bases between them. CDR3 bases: TGTGCCAGCAGACGGACCACGGGCCGAACCTACGAGCAGTACTTC. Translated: CASRRTTGRTYEQYF.

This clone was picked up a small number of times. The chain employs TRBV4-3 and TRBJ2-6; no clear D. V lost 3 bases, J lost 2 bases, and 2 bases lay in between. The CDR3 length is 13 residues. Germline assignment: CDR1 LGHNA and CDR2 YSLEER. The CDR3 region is CASSQPGANVLTF. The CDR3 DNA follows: TGCGCCAGCAGCCAGCCTGGGGCCAACGTCCTGACTTTC.

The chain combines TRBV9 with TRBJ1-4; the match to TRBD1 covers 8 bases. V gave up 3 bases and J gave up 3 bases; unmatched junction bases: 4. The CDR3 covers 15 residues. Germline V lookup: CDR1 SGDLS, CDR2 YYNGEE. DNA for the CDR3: TGTGCCAGCAGCGCGGAACAGGGGGCTAATGAAAAACTGTTTTTT. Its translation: CASSAEQGANEKLFF.

CDR3 coding DNA: TGTGCCAGCAGTCCTATCATGCAGGTTGGTGAGCAGTTCTTC. Translating it yields CASSPIMQVGEQFF. V usage is TRBV27 and J usage is TRBJ2-1; D remains unclear. Trimming cost V 5 bases and J 9 bases, with 17 bases left between them. CDR1 is MNHEY, CDR2 SMNVEV, per germline (reference sequence). The CDR3 has 14 amino acids.

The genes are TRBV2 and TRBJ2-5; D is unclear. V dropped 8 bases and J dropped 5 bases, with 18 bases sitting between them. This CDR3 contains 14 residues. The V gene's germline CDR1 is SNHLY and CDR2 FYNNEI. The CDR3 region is CASGLRSDAETQYF. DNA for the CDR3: TGTGCCAGCGGTCTAAGATCTGACGCGGAGACCCAGTACTTC.